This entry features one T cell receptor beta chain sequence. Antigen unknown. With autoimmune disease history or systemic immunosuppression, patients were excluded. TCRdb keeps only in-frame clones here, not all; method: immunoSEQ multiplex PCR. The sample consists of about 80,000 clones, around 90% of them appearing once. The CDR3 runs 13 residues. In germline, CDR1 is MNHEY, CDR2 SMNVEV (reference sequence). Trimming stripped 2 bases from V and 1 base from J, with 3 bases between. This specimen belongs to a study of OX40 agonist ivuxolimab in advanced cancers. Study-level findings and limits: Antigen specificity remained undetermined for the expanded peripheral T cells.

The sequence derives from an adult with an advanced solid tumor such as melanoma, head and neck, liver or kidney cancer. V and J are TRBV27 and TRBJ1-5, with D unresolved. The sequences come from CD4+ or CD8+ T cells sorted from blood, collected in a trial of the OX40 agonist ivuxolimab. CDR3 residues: CASSLQSNQPQHF. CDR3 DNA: TGTGCCAGCAGTTTACAGAGCAATCAGCCCCAGCATTTT.